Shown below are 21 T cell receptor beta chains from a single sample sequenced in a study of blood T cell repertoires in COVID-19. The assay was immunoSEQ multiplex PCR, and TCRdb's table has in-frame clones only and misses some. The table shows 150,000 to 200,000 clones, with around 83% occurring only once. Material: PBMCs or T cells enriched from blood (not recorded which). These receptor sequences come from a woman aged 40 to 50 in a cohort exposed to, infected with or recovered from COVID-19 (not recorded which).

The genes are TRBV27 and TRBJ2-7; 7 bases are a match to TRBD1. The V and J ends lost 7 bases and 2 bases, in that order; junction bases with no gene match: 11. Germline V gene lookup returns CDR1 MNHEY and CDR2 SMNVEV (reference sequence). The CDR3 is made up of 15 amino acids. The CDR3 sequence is CASTFTGQRTYEQYF. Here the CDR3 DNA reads TGTGCCAGCACTTTCACGGGACAGCGGACCTACGAGCAGTACTTC.

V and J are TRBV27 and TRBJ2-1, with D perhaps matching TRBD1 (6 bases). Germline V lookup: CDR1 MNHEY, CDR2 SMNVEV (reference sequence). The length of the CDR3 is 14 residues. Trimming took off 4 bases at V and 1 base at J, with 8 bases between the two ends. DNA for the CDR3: TGTGCCAGCAGTTCGCAGGGGTCCTACAATGAGCAGTTCTTC. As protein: CASSSQGSYNEQFF.

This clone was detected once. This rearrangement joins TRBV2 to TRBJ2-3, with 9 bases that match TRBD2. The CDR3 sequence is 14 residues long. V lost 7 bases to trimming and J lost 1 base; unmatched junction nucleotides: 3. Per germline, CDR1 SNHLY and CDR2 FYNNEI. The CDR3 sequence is CASMKRGGTDTQYF. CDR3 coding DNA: TGTGCCAGCATGAAGCGGGGGGGCACAGATACGCAGTATTTT. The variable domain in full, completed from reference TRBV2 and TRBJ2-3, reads EPEVTQTPSHQVTQMGQEVILRCVPISNHLYFYWYRQILGQKVEFLVSFYNNEISEKSEIFDDQFSVERPDGSNFTLKIRSTKLEDSAMYFCASMKRGGTDTQYFGPGTRLTVL.

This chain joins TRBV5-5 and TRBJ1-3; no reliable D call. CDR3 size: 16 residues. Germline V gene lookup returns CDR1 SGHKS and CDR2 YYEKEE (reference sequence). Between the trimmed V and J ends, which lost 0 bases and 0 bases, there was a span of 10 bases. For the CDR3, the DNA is TGTGCCAGCAGCTTGGGTACCCTGAGCTCTGGAAACACCATATATTTT. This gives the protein CASSLGTLSSGNTIYF.

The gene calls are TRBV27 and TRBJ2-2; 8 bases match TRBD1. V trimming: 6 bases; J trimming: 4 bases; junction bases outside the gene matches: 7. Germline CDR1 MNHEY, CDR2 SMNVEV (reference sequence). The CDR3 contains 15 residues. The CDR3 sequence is CASRIGTGVTGELFF. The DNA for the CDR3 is TGTGCCAGCAGAATTGGGACAGGCGTCACCGGGGAGCTGTTTTTT.

The CDR3 DNA is TGCGCCAGCAGATCGGCGAAGGGGCCTTATCAGCCCCAGCATTTT. This translates into CASRSAKGPYQPQHF. This chain connects TRBV10-2 to TRBJ1-5; TRBD1 might be the D (5 bases). V lost 6 bases and J lost 5, with 17 bases in between. The germline CDR1 and CDR2 sequences are WSHSY and SAAADI. This CDR3 comprises 15 residues.

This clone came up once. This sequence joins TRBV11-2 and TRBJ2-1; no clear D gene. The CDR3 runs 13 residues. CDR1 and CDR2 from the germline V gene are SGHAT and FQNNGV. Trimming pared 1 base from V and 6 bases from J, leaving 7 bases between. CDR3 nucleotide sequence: TGTGCCAGCAGCTTAGCCCTGTCCAATGAGCAGTTCTTC. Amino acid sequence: CASSLALSNEQFF.

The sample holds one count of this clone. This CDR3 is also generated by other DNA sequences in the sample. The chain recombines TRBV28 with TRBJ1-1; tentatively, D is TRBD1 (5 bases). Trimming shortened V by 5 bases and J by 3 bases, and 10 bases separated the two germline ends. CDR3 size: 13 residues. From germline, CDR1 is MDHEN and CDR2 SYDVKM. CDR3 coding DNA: TGTGCCAGCAGTCTGCAGGGCTACACTGAAGCTTTCTTT. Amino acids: CASSLQGYTEAFF.

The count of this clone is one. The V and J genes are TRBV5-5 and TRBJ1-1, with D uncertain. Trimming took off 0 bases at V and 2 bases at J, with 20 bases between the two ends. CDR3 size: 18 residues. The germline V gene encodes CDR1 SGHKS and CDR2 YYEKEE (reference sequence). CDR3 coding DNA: TGTGCCAGCAGCTTGGGCGAAGGCAACAGCTGGATAAACACTGAAGCTTTCTTT. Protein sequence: CASSLGEGNSWINTEAFF.

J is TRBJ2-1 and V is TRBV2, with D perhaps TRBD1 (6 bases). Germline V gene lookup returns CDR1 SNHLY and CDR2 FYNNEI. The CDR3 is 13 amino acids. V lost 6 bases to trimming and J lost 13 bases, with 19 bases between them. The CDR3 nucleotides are TGTGCCAGCAGCGAACCTCTGAAGGACAGACAGTTCTTC. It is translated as CASSEPLKDRQFF.

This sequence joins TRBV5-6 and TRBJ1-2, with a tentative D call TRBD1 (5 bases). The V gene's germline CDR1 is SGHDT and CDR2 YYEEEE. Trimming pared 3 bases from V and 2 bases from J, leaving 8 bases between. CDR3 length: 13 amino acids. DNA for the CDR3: TGTGCCAGCAGCTGGCGGGGCAACTATGGCTACACCTTC. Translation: CASSWRGNYGYTF.

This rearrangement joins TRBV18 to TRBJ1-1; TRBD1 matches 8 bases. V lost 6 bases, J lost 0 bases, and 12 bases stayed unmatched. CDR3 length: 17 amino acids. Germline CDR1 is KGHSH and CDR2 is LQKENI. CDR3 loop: CASSPNGQGVMNTEAFF. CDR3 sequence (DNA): TGTGCCAGCTCTCCGAACGGACAGGGAGTCATGAACACTGAAGCTTTCTTT.

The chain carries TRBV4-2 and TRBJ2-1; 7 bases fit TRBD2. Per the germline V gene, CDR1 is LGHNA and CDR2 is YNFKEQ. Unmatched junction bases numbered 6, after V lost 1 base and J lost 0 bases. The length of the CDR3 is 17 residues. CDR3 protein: CASSQGRGRSSYNEQFF. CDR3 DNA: TGTGCCAGCAGCCAAGGGCGCGGGAGAAGCTCCTACAATGAGCAGTTCTTC.

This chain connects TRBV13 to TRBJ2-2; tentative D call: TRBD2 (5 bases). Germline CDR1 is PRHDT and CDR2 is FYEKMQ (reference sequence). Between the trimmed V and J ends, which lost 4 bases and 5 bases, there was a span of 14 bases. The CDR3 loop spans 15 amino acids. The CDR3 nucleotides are TGTGCCAGCAGCTCCCCGGGGTCGGCGACCGGGGAGCTGTTTTTT. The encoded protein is CASSSPGSATGELFF.

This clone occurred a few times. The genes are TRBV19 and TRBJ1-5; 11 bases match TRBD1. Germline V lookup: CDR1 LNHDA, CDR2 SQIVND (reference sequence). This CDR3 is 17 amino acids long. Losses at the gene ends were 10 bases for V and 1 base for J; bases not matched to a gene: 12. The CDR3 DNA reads TGTGCCACCGCCGGGACAGGGGGTACCCTCAGCAATCAGCCCCAGCATTTT. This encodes CATAGTGGTLSNQPQHF.

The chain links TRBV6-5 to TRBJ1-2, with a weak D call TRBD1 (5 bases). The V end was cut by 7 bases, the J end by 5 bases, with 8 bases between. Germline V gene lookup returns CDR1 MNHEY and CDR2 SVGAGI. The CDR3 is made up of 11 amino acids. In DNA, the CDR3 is TGTGCCAGCATTGGGGGGTATGGCTACACCTTC. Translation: CASIGGYGYTF.

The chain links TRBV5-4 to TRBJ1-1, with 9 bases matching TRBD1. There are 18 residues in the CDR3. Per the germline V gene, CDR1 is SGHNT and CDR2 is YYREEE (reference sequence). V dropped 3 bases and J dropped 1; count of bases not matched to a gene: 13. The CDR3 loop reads CASSSQGASDRRNTEAFF. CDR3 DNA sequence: TGTGCCAGCAGCTCACAGGGGGCGTCTGATCGGCGGAACACTGAAGCTTTCTTT. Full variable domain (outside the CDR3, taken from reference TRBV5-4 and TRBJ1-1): ETGVTQSPTHLIKTRGQQVTLRCSSQSGHNTVSWYQQALGQGPQFIFQYYREEENGRGNFPPRFSGLQFPNYSSELNVNALELDDSALYLCASSSQGASDRRNTEAFFGQGTRLTVV.

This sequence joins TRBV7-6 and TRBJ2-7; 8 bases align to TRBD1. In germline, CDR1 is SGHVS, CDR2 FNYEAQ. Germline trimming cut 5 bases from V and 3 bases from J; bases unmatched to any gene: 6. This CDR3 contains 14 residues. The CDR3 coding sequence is TGTGCCAGCAGCAAAACGACAGGGGTCTACGAGCAGTACTTC. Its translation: CASSKTTGVYEQYF.

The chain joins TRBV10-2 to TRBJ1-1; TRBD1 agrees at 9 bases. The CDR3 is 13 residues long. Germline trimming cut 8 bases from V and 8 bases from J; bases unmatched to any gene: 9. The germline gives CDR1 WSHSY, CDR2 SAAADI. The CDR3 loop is CASLSGTGSEAFF. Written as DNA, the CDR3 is TGCGCCAGCTTGTCCGGGACAGGGTCAGAAGCTTTCTTT.

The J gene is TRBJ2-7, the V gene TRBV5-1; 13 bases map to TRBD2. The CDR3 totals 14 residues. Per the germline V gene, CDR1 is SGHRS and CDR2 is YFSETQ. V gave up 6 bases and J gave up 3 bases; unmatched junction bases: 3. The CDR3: CASTLAGGHYEQYF. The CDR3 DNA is TGCGCCAGCACACTAGCGGGGGGGCACTACGAGCAGTACTTC.

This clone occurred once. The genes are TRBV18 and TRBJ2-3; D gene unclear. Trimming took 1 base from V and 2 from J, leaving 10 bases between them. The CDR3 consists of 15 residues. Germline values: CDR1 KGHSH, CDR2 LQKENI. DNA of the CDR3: TGTGCCAGCTCACCACTGAGGAGCGTCACAGATACGCAGTATTTT. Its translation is CASSPLRSVTDTQYF.